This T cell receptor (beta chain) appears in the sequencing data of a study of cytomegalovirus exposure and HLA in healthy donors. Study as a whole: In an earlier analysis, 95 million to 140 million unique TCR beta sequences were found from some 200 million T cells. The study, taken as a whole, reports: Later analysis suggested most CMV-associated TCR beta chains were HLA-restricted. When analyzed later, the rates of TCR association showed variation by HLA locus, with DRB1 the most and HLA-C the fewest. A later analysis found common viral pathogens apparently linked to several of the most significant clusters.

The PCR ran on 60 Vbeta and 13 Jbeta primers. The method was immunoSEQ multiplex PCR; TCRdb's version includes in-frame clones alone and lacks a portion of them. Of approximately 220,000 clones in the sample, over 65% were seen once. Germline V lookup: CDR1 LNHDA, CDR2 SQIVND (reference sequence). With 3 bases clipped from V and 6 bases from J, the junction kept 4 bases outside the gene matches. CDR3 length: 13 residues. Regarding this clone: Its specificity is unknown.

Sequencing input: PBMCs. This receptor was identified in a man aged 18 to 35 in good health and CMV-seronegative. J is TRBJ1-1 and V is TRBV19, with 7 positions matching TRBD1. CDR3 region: CASSINRGAEAFF. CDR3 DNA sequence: TGTGCCAGTAGTATCAACAGGGGCGCTGAAGCTTTCTTT.